The source of this T cell receptor (beta chain) is a study of CD8+ T cells in alopecia areata. cDNA reverse transcribed from extracted RNA served as the sequencing template. Data came from immunoSEQ multiplex PCR; TCRdb stores just in-frame clones and leaves some out. In the table there are more than 200,000 clones, roughly 40% of which are singletons. Treatment noted: oral pan-JAK inhibitor, 5-10 mg twice daily. The germline V gene encodes CDR1 GTSNPN and CDR2 SVGIG (reference sequence). The V gene lost 2 bases and the J gene lost 0 bases, with 6 bases spanning the gap. CDR3 length: 13 residues. V is TRBV30 and J is TRBJ2-3; D uncertain. The sample here was CD4+ T cells sorted from blood, taken at approximately week 36, from a patient treated with tofacitinib. This clonotype was obtained from a human donor with alopecia areata. Here the CDR3 reads CAWSTDSTDTQYF. The CDR3 DNA sequence: TGTGCCTGGAGTACGGACAGCACAGATACGCAGTATTTT.